Below, 19 T cell receptor beta chains from the same sample are listed, as sequenced in a study of blood T cell repertoires in COVID-19. Method: immunoSEQ multiplex PCR; TCRdb's copy keeps in-frame clones and lacks some. The sample records just over 250,000 clones, 80% to 90% being singletons. The sequenced material came from PBMCs or T cells enriched from blood (not recorded which). The receptor source for this set is a man aged 25-40 years with acute COVID-19.

This sequence joins TRBV6-4 and TRBJ2-7, with 11 bases matching TRBD2. Unmatched junction bases numbered 13, after V lost 3 bases and J lost 3 bases. The CDR3 covers 18 residues. Germline lookup yields CDR1 MRHNA and CDR2 SNTAGT. CDR3 nucleotides: TGTGCCAGCAGTGAGGATTGGGAACTAGCGGGAGAGATCTACGAGCAGTACGTC. As protein: CASSEDWELAGEIYEQYV.

The CDR3 DNA reads as TGCGCCAGCAGCCTTGGACTGGTTAATTCACCCCTCCACTTT. It specifies CASSLGLVNSPLHF. The chain is built from TRBV4-3 and TRBJ1-6; D ambiguous. CDR3 size: 14 residues. Germline CDR1 reads LGHNA; CDR2 reads YSLEER. The ends were cut back, 4 bases at V and 6 bases at J, with 10 bases in the middle.

V is TRBV5-1 and J is TRBJ1-4, with D perhaps TRBD1 (6 bases). From germline, CDR1 is SGHRS and CDR2 YFSETQ. The V gene lost 3 bases and the J gene lost 8 bases, with 17 bases spanning the gap. The CDR3 consists of 15 residues. CDR3 nucleotides: TGCGCCAGCAGCTATACCCCCGGGCAGGGGGAAAAACTGTTTTTT. Encoded protein: CASSYTPGQGEKLFF. Drawing the rest from reference TRBV5-1 and TRBJ1-4, the complete variable domain is KAGVTQTPRYLIKTRGQQVTLSCSPISGHRSVSWYQQTPGQGLQFLFEYFSETQRNKGNFPGRFSGRQFSNSRSEMNVSTLELGDSALYLCASSYTPGQGEKLFFGSGTQLSVL.

The chain's CDR3 is CAASVDNEQFF. CDR3 DNA: TGTGCCGCAAGCGTGGACAATGAGCAGTTCTTC. This sequence joins TRBV7-9 and TRBJ2-1; unclear D gene. Trimming took 11 bases from V and 5 from J, leaving 10 bases between them. Germline values: CDR1 SEHNR, CDR2 FQNEAQ (reference sequence). This CDR3 is built from 11 residues.

The V gene is TRBV11-1, the J gene TRBJ1-6; 9 bases match TRBD1. Unmatched junction bases numbered 6, after V lost 5 bases and J lost 7 bases. In germline, CDR1 is SGHAT, CDR2 FQDESV (reference sequence). This CDR3 comprises 15 residues. The CDR3 coding sequence is TGTGCCAGCAGCACATCGGGACAGGGAAATTCACCCCTCCACTTT. It specifies CASSTSGQGNSPLHF.

This clone was picked up a small number of times. The rearrangement joins TRBV27 to TRBJ2-2, with unresolved D. V lost 6 bases and J lost 2, with 13 bases in between. This CDR3 contains 15 residues. Germline-derived CDR1 and CDR2 are MNHEY and SMNVEV (reference sequence). The CDR3 sequence is CASSRPSANTGELFF. The CDR3 DNA sequence: TGTGCCAGCAGCCGCCCCAGCGCTAACACCGGGGAGCTGTTTTTT.

The chain links TRBV5-6 to TRBJ1-5, with D unclear. The V gene's germline CDR1 is SGHDT and CDR2 YYEEEE. CDR3 length: 16 residues. V dropped 5 bases and J dropped 0 bases, with 15 bases sitting between them. In nucleotides, the CDR3 is TGTGCCAGCAGATTATATCCAGATAATAGCAATCAGCCCCAGCATTTT. Encoded protein: CASRLYPDNSNQPQHF.

The rearrangement joins TRBV28 to TRBJ1-1; D remains ambiguous. V was cut by 10 bases and J by 6 bases, with 15 bases left in between. The CDR3 consists of 12 residues. Germline V gene lookup returns CDR1 MDHEN and CDR2 SYDVKM. The CDR3 sequence is CATESRGAEAFF. In DNA form, the CDR3 reads TGTGCCACCGAGTCCCGAGGCGCTGAAGCTTTCTTT.

The chain couples TRBV5-4 to TRBJ2-2, with TRBD1 matching 8 bases. CDR1 is SGHNT, CDR2 YYREEE, per germline (reference sequence). The CDR3 extends over 15 amino acids. The junction had 3 bases not matched to a gene; V was cut back by 5 bases and J by 0 bases. Written as DNA, the CDR3 is TGTGCCAGCAGACAGGACAGGGCGAACACCGGGGAGCTGTTTTTT. Encoded protein: CASRQDRANTGELFF.

There are a few counts of this clone. The chain joins TRBV7-9 to TRBJ2-3; the D gene is possibly TRBD2 (5 bases). Deletions cut 1 base from V and 0 bases from J, with 8 bases between. The CDR3 is 15 amino acids. Germline V gene data show CDR1 as SEHNR and CDR2 as FQNEAQ (reference sequence). CDR3 nucleotides: TGTGCCAGCAGCTTAGTGACGGGGAGCACAGATACGCAGTATTTT. Translation gives CASSLVTGSTDTQYF.

This chain uses TRBV12-5 with TRBJ2-1, with 11 bases that match TRBD1. This CDR3 is 15 amino acids long. Germline V CDR1 and CDR2: LGHNT, FRNRAP. V shed 1 base and J 6 bases; nucleotides not matched to a gene: 2. DNA for the CDR3: TGTGCTAGTGGTTTGGGGACAGGGGGCTTCAATGAGCAGTTCTTC. This encodes CASGLGTGGFNEQFF.

This clone was found once. The chain uses TRBV7-8 and TRBJ1-1; TRBD1 might be the D (5 bases). Looked up from germline, CDR1 is SGHVS and CDR2 is FQNEAQ. The ends were cut back, 1 base at V and 4 bases at J, with 10 bases in the middle. This CDR3 is 14 amino acids long. CDR3 in amino acids: CASSLGGGGTEAFF. In DNA, the CDR3 is TGTGCCAGCAGCTTAGGTGGGGGAGGCACTGAAGCTTTCTTT. The entire variable domain, with the rest obtained from reference TRBV7-8 and TRBJ1-1, is as follows: GAGVSQSPRYKVAKRGQDVALRCDPISGHVSLFWYQQALGQGPEFLTYFQNEAQLDKSGLPSDRFFAERPEGSVSTLKIQRTQQEDSAVYLCASSLGGGGTEAFFGQGTRLTVV.

This clone has a single count. The rearrangement joins TRBV27 to TRBJ1-4, with D possibly matching TRBD1 (6 bases). The ends were cut back, 3 bases at V and 5 bases at J, with 13 bases in the middle. There are 15 residues in the CDR3. CDR1 is MNHEY and CDR2 is SMNVEV in the germline V gene (reference sequence). The CDR3 DNA reads as TGTGCCAGCAGTTTCCGGGCAGGGGTAAATGAAAAACTGTTTTTT. This gives the protein CASSFRAGVNEKLFF.

The chain has TRBV25-1 and TRBJ2-5; TRBD1 is a possible D gene (6 bases). The ends were cut back, 3 bases at V and 2 bases at J, with 16 bases in the middle. This CDR3 comprises 16 residues. From germline, CDR1 is MGHDK and CDR2 SYGVNS. CDR3 protein: CASSDYAARGQETQYF. DNA for the CDR3: TGTGCCAGCAGTGACTACGCCGCTAGGGGGCAAGAGACCCAGTACTTC.

There are a few counts of this clone. This chain links TRBV4-1 with TRBJ1-5; possibly TRBD1 for D (6 bases). Germline CDR1 is MGHRA and CDR2 is YSYEKL. Trimming removed 3 bases at V and 4 bases at J, with 10 bases between. The CDR3 runs 14 residues. CDR3 protein: CASSHTGRNQPQHF. The CDR3, as DNA: TGCGCCAGCAGCCACACAGGGAGAAATCAGCCCCAGCATTTT.

The table lists this clone with a count of one. This sequence joins TRBV25-1 and TRBJ1-3; no clear D gene. The CDR3 has 11 residues. Germline assignment: CDR1 MGHDK and CDR2 SYGVNS. Between the trimmed V and J ends, which lost 7 bases and 7 bases, there was a span of 8 bases. The CDR3 region has the DNA TGTGCCAGCATCGAGGCCAACACCATATATTTT. It codes for CASIEANTIYF.

This chain connects TRBV2 to TRBJ1-6, with no clear D. V was clipped by 5 bases and J by 5 bases, with 13 bases between them. In germline, CDR1 is SNHLY, CDR2 FYNNEI. The CDR3 is 15 residues long. The CDR3 DNA sequence: TGTGCCAGCAGTATTACCCCGGGAAATAATTCACCCCTCCACTTT. Amino acids: CASSITPGNNSPLHF.

CDR3 region: CASRKSRASTEAFF. CDR3 bases: TGTGCCAGCAGAAAGAGCAGGGCCAGCACTGAAGCTTTCTTT. The rearrangement uses TRBV14 and TRBJ1-1; tentative D call: TRBD1 (5 bases). CDR3 length: 14 residues. V was shortened by 6 bases and J by 4 bases, with 15 bases between the two germline ends. Germline V gene lookup returns CDR1 SGHDN and CDR2 FVKESK.

The chain combines TRBV6-2 or TRBV6-3 with TRBJ2-5; 8 bases line up with TRBD1. Germline V gives CDR1 MNHEY, CDR2 SVGEGT. This CDR3 comprises 14 residues. V was pared by 6 bases and J by 5 bases, with 8 bases of the junction left unmatched. CDR3 in amino acids: CASSPRTGRETQYF. In DNA form, the CDR3 reads TGTGCCAGCAGCCCCCGGACAGGGCGGGAGACCCAGTACTTC.